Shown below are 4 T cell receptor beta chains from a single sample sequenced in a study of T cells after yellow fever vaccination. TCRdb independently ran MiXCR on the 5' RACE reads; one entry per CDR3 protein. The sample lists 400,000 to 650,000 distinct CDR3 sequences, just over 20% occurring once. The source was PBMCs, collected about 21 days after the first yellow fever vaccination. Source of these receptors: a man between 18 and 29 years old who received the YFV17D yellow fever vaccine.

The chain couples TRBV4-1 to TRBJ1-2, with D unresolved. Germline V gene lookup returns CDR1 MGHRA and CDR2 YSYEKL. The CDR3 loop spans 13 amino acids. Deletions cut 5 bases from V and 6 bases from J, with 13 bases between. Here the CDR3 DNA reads TGCGCCAGCAGCTCAGCATTCCATAATGGCTACACCTTC. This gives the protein CASSSAFHNGYTF.

DNA for the CDR3: TGCGCCAGCAGCCAAGGCGGGGCTCGGAACACTGAAGCTTTCTTT. Protein product: CASSQGGARNTEAFF. This chain uses TRBV4-3 with TRBJ1-1; maybe TRBD1 (5 bases). This CDR3 contains 15 residues. The germline CDR1 and CDR2 sequences are LGHNA and YSLEER. Trimming left V 1 base short and J 1 base short, with 10 bases between.

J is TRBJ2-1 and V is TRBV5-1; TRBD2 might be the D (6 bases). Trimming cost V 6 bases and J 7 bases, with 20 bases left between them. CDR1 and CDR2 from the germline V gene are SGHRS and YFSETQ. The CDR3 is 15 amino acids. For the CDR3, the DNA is TGCGCCAGCAACCCCGGCGGGGCCCTATGGAATGAGCAGTTCTTC. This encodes CASNPGGALWNEQFF.

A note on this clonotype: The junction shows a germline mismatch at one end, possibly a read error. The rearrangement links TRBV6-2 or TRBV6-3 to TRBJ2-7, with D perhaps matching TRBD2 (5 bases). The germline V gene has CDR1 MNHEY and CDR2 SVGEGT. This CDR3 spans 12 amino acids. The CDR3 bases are TGTGCCAGTTCGGGAATGAAACACGAGCAGCACTTC. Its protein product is CASSGMKHEQHF.